This TCR beta chain was documented in a study of Tregs in tolerant kidney transplant recipients (dated by TCRdb to the late 2010s). Context from the whole study: The study used TCRbeta sequencing to identify donor-specific regulatory T cells before combined kidney and bone marrow transplantation, then tracked those cells after transplant. TCRbeta repertoire sequencing was used in a few healthy controls to compare several ways of expanding Tregs specific for an allogeneic donor.

Unstimulated Tregs (CD4+CD25+CD127-), CD4+ non-Tregs (CD4+CD25-), CD4 and CD8 cells were FACS-sorted from thawed PBMCs. Healthy control blood was obtained either as purchased buffy coats or from healthy volunteers. Healthy control blood was processed to PBMCs with a Ficoll density gradient and then cryopreserved, whereas patient PBMCs were collected both before and after transplant. The full study reports these points: The study was constrained by small patient numbers, and validation of the findings is required in larger populations and under other immunosuppression protocols. The most biologically relevant and donor-specific TCRbeta repertoire appeared to be identified by expanding Tregs with activated donor B cells. Biological reproducibility was not directly assessed, although technical replication error appeared to be minimal.

Concerning this clone itself: The specificity of this receptor is unknown. No per-base quality is available; no much larger clone lies one base away.

Genomic DNA was extracted from sorted cells with the QIAGEN DNeasy Blood and Tissue Kit for TCRbeta CDR3 sequencing. Through immunoSEQ, high-throughput TCRbeta CDR3 sequencing was done commercially, including PCR amplification with internal controls and bias correction. The study's own analysis went as follows. Unique productive TCRbeta sequences were defined by CDR3 nucleotide sequence where primers matched, and otherwise by CDR3 amino acid sequence together with Vbeta and Jbeta genes. Sorting error was corrected by removing sequences shared between sorted populations at a frequency ratio of 2:1 or less, and the remaining shared sequences were assigned to the higher population. Sequences were defined as donor-reactive when expanded at least 5-fold in CFSE-low cells versus unstimulated cells and present at a frequency of at least 0.01% in CFSE-low cells. Jensen-Shannon divergence calculated on the top 100 TCRbeta sequences ranked by frequency was used to measure repertoire divergence. For samples with multiple sequencing runs, sorting error was corrected separately for each run before the runs were pooled. TCRdb stores this immuneACCESS table with in-frame sequences only. Part of the clones is absent; in the studies checked, under half of the shortfall reflects unresolved V genes, and no reason is known for the rest. That table supplies the V and J calls and clone size; D and trimming were determined from the DNA. The sample table shows some 90,000 clones, and roughly 92% are seen once. In total, the top ten clones hold 4.7% of the sample.

V trim: 6 bases; J trim: 1 base; unmatched bases: 9. The CDR3 numbers 16 residues from cysteine through phenylalanine. Just the 48-base CDR3 DNA is kept, in frame starting at base 1. The germline V gene (reference sequence) supplies CDR1 MNHNY and CDR2 SVGAGI. The sequence was collected from a human donor in good health. The sequence links TRBV6-6 to TRBJ2-3, with TRBD2 identical over 8 junction bases. Sequences were obtained from CD8+ T cells from blood. The sequenced DNA: TGTGCCAGCAGAGAGATACTGCGGGGGGGCACAGATACGCAGTATTTT. Its product reads: CASREILRGGTDTQYF.